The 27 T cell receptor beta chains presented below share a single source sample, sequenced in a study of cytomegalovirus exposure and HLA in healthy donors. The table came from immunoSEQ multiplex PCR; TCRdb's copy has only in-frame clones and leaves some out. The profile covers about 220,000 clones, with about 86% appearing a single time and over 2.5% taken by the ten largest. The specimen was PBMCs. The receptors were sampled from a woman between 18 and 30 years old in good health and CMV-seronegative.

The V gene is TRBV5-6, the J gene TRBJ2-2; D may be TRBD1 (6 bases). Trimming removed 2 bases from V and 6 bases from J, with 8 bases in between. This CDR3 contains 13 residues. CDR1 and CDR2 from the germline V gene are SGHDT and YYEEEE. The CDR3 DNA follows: TGTGCCAGCAGCTTCAGGGGCCCCGGGGAGCTGTTTTTT. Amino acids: CASSFRGPGELFF.

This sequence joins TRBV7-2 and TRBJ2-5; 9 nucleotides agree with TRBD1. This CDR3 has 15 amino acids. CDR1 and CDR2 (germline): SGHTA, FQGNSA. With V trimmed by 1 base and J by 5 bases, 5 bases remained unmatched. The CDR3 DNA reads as TGTGCCAGCAGCTTAGTACAGGGGGCTTGGGAGACCCAGTACTTC. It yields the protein CASSLVQGAWETQYF. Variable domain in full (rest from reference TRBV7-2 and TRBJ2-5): GAGVSQSPSNKVTEKGKDVELRCDPISGHTALYWYRQSLGQGLEFLIYFQGNSAPDKSGLPSDRFSAERTGGSVSTLTIQRTQQEDSAVYLCASSLVQGAWETQYFGPGTRLLVL.

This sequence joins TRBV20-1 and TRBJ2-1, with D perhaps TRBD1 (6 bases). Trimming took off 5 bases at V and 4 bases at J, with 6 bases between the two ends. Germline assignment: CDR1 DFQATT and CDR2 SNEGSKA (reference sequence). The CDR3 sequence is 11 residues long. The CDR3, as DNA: TGCAGTGCTCAGGGGTACAATGAGCAGTTCTTC. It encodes CSAQGYNEQFF.

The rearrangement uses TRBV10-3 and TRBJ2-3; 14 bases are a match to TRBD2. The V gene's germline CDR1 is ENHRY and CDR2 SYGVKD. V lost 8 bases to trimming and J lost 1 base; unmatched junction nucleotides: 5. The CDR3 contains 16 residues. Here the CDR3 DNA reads TGTGCCATCGCCGGGACTAGCGGGAGCGGCACAGATACGCAGTATTTT. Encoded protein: CAIAGTSGSGTDTQYF.

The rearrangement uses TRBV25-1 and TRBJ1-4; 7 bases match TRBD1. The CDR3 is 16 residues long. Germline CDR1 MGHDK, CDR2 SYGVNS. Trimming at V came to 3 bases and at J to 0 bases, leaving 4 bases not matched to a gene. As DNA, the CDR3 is TGTGCCAGCAGTGAGGGACAGACTGCAACTAATGAAAAACTGTTTTTT. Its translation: CASSEGQTATNEKLFF.

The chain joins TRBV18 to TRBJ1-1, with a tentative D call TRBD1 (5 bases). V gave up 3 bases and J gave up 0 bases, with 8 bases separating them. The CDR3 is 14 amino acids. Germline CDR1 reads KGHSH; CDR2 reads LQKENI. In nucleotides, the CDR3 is TGTGCCAGCTCACCTAGACAGCTGAACACTGAAGCTTTCTTT. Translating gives CASSPRQLNTEAFF. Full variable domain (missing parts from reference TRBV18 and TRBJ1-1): NAGVMQNPRHLVRRRGQEARLRCSPMKGHSHVYWYRQLPEEGLKFMVYLQKENIIDESGMPKERFSAEFPKEGPSILRIQQVVRGDSAAYFCASSPRQLNTEAFFGQGTRLTVV.

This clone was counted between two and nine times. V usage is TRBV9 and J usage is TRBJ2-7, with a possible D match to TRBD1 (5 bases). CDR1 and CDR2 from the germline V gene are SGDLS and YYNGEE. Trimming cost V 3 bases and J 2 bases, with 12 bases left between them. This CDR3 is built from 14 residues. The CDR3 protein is CASSAVDSTYEQYF. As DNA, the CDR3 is TGTGCCAGCAGCGCCGTCGACAGCACCTACGAGCAGTACTTC.

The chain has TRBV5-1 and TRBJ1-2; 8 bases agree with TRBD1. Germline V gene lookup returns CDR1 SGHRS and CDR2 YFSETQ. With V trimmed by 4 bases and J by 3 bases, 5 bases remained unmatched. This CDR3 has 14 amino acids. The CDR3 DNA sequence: TGCGCCAGCAGCGGGGCACAGGGGGACTATGGCTACACCTTC. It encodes CASSGAQGDYGYTF.

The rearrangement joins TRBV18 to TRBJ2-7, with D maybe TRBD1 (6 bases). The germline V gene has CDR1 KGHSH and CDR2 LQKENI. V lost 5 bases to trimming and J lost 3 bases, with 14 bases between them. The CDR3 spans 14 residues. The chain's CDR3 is CASSLTGAYYEQYF. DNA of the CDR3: TGTGCCAGCTCATTGACAGGAGCCTACTACGAGCAGTACTTC. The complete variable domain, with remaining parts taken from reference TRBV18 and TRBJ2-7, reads NAGVMQNPRHLVRRRGQEARLRCSPMKGHSHVYWYRQLPEEGLKFMVYLQKENIIDESGMPKERFSAEFPKEGPSILRIQQVVRGDSAAYFCASSLTGAYYEQYFGPGTRLTVT.

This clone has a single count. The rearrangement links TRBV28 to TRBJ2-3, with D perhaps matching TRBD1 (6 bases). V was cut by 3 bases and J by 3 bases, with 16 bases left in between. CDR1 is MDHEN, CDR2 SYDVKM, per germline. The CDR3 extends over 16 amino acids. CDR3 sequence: CASSFLFGGSTDTQYF. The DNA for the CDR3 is TGTGCCAGCAGTTTTTTGTTTGGGGGCTCAACAGATACGCAGTATTTT.

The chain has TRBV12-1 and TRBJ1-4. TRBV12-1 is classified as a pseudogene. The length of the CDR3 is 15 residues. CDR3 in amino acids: CASSLHPRPNEKLFF. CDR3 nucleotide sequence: TGTGCCAGCAGCCTCCACCCTAGGCCGAATGAAAAACTGTTTTTT.

The CDR3 spells CASSQDNPTNTGELFF. Written as DNA, the CDR3 is TGTGCCAGCAGCCAAGACAACCCTACGAACACCGGGGAGCTGTTTTTT. The chain employs TRBV4-2 and TRBJ2-2; D call uncertain. With 0 bases removed from V and 0 bases from J, the gap between germline ends came to 8 bases. Germline V gene sequence: CDR1 LGHNA, CDR2 YNFKEQ. The CDR3 has 16 amino acids.

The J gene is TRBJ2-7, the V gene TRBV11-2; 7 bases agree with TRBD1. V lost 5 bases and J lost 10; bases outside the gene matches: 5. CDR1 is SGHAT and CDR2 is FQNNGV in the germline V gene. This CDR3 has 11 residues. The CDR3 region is CASSLGTVQYF. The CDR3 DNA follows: TGTGCCAGCAGCCTTGGGACAGTTCAGTACTTC.

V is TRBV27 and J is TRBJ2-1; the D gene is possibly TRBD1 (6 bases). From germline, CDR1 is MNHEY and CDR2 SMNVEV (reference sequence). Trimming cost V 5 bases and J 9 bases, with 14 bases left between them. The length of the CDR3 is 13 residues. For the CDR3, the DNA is TGTGCCAGCAGTGCACCAACAGGGACTGAGCAGTTCTTC. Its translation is CASSAPTGTEQFF.

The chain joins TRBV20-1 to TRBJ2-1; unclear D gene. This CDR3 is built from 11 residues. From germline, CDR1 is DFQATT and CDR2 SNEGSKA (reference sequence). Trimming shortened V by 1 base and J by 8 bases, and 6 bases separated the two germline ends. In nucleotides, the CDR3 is TGCAGTGCTAGAGGTCTCGATGAGCAGTTCTTC. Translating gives CSARGLDEQFF.

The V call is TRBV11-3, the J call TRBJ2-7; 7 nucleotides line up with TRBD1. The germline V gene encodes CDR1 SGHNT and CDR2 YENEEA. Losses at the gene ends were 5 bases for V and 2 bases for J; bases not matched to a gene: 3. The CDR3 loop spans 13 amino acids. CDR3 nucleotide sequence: TGTGCCAGCAGCCGGGACAGCCCCTACGAGCAGTACTTC. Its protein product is CASSRDSPYEQYF.

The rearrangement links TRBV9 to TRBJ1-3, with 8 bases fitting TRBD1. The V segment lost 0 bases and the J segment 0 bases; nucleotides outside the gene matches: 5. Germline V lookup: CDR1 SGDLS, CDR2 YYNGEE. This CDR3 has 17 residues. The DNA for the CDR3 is TGTGCCAGCAGCGTAGGGGACAGGCGGTACTCTGGAAACACCATATATTTT. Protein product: CASSVGDRRYSGNTIYF.

In nucleotides, the CDR3 is TGCGCCAGCAGCATAGACCGGGACAGAGACTGGAGCTCCTACAATGAGCAGTTCTTC. This codes for CASSIDRDRDWSSYNEQFF. The gene calls are TRBV5-1 and TRBJ2-1, with TRBD1 identical over 7 bases. Germline CDR1 reads SGHRS; CDR2 reads YFSETQ. The CDR3 is 19 amino acids. Trimming took 4 bases from V and 0 from J; bases not matched to a gene: 16.

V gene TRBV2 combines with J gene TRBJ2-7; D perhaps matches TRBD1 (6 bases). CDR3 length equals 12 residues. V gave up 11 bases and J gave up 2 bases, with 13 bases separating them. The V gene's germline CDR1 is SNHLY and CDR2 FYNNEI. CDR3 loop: CAAQQGPYEQYF. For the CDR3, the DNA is TGTGCCGCCCAACAGGGTCCCTACGAGCAGTACTTC.

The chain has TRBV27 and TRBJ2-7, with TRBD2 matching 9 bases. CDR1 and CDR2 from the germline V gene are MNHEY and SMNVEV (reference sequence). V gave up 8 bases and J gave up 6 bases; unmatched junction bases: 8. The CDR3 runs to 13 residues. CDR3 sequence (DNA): TGTGCCAGCGGTAGCGGGAGAAGGTTCGAGCAGTACTTC. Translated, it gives CASGSGRRFEQYF.

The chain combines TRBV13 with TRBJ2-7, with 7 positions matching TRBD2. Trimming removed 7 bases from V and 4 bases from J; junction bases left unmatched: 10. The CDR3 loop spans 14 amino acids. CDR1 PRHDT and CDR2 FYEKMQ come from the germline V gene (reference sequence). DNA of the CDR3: TGTGCCAGCAACGAGCGGGACCTGGGGTACGAGCAGTACTTC. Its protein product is CASNERDLGYEQYF.

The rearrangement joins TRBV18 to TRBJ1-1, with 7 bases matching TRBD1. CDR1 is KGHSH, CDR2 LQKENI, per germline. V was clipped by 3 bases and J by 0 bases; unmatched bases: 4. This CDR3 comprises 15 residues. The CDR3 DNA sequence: TGTGCCAGCTCACCTAAGACAGGGCTGAACACTGAAGCTTTCTTT. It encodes CASSPKTGLNTEAFF.

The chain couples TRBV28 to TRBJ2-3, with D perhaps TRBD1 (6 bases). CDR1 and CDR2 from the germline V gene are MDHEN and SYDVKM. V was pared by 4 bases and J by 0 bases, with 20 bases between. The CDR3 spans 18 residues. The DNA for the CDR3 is TGTGCCAGCAGTTATCCCACTGCTCCGGGACAAAGCACAGATACGCAGTATTTT. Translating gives CASSYPTAPGQSTDTQYF.

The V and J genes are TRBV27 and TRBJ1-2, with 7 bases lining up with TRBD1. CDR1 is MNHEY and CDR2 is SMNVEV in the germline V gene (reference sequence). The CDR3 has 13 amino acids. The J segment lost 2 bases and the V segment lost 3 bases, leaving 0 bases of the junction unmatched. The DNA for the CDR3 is TGTGCCAGCAGTTTGGGACAGAACTATGGCTACACCTTC. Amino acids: CASSLGQNYGYTF.

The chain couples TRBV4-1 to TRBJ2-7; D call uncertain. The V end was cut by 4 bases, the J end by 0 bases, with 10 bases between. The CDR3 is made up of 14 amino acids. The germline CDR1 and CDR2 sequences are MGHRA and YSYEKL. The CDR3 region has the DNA TGCGCCAGCAGCCCCGTTTTAGACTCCTACGAGCAGTACTTC. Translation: CASSPVLDSYEQYF.

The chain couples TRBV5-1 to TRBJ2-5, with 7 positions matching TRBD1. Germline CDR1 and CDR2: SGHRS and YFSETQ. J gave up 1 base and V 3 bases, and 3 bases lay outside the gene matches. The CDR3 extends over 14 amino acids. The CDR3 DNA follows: TGCGCCAGCAGCTACGGGGACAGCCAAGAGACCCAGTACTTC. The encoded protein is CASSYGDSQETQYF.

This chain's CDR3 is CASSLSFSLWGEANTEAFF. The CDR3 coding sequence is TGTGCCAGCAGTTTAAGTTTCAGCCTCTGGGGGGAGGCGAACACTGAAGCTTTCTTT. The rearrangement uses TRBV28 and TRBJ1-1; the D gene is possibly TRBD1 (5 bases). Looked up from germline, CDR1 is MDHEN and CDR2 is SYDVKM. The CDR3 has 19 amino acids. Trimming shortened V by 2 bases and J by 1 base, and 23 bases separated the two germline ends.